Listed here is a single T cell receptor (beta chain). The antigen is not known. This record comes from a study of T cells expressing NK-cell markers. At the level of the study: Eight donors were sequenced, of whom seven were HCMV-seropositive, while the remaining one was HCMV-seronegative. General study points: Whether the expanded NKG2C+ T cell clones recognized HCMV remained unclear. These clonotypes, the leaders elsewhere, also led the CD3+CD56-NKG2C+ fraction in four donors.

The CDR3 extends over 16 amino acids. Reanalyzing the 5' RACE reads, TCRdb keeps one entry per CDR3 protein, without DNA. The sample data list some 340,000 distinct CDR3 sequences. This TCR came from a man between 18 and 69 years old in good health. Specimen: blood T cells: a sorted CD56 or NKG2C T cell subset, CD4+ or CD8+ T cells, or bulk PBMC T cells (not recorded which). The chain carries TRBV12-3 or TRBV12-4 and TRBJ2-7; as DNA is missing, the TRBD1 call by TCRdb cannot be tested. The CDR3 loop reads CASSSQGWTGSHEQYF.